This T cell receptor (beta chain) comes out of a study of blood T cell repertoires in COVID-19. Study-level information: The samples span acute and convalescent COVID-19 from the United States, Italy and Spain. T cells, B-cell-depleted T cells, or PBMCs supplied cDNA or gDNA.

V was trimmed by 5 bases and J by 2 bases, leaving 11 bases between them. This CDR3 is built from 14 residues. Looked up from germline, CDR1 is SGHAT and CDR2 is FQNNGV. Per the original methods: For nucleated cells, counts were estimated from reference gene primer amplification. Sequencing used immunoSEQ multiplex PCR; TCRdb keeps in-frame clones, though not all of them. V and J calls and clone size are as listed in that table; D and trimming were resolved from the DNA. The sample lists about 83,000 clones; roughly 86% were seen once. Only one count was recorded for this clone. The chain links TRBV11-2 to TRBJ2-3; D may be TRBD2 (6 bases). The TCR originated in a woman of 80 years or more in a cohort sampled during active or convalescent COVID-19. What was sequenced was peripheral blood. CDR3 bases: TGTGCCAGCAGCGCCGGGACTTACACAGATACGCAGTATTTT. This encodes CASSAGTYTDTQYF.